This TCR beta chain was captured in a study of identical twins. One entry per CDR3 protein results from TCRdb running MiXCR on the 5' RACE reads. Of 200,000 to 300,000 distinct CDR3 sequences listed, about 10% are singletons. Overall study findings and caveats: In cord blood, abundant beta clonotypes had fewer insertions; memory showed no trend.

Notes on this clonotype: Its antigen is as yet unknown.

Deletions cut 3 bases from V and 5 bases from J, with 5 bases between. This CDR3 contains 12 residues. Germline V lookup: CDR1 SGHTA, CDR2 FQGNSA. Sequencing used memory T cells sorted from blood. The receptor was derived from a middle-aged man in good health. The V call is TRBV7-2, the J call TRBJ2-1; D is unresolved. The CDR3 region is CASSFIHNEQFF. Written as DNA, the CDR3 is TGTGCCAGCAGCTTTATCCACAATGAGCAGTTCTTC.